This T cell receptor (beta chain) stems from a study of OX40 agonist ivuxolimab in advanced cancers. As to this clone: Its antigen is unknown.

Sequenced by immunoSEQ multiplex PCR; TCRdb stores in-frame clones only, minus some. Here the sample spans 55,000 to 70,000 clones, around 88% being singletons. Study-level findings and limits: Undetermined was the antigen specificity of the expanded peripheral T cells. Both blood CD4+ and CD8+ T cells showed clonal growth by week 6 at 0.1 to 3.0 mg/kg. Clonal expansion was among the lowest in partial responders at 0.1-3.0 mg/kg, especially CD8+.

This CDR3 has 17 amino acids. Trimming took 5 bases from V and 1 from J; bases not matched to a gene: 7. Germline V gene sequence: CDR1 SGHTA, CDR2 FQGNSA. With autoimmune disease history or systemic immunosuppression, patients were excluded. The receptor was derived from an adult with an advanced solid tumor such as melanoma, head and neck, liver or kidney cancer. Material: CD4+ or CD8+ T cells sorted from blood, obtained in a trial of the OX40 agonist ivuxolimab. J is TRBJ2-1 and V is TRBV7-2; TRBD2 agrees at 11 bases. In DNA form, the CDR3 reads TGTGCCAGCAGCAGAGCCGGGACTAGCGGTTCCTACAATGAGCAGTTCTTC. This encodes CASSRAGTSGSYNEQFF.